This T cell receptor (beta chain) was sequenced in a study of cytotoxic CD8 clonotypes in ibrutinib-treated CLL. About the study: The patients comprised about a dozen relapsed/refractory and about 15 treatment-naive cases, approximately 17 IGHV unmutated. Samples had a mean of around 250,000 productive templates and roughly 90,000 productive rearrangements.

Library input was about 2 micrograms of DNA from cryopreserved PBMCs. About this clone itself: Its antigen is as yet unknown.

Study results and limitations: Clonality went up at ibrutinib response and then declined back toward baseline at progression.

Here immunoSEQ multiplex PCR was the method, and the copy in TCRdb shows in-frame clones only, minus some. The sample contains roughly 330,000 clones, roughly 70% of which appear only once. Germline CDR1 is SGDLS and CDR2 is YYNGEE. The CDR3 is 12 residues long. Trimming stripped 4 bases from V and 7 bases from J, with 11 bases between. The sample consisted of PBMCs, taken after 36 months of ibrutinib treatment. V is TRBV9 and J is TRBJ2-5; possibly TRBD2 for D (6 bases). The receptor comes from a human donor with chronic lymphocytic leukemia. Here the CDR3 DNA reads TGTGCCAGCAGCTCGCCCGGGGGGACCCAGTACTTC. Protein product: CASSSPGGTQYF.